This T cell receptor beta chain was recorded in a study of long-term antiretroviral therapy in people with HIV. Every HIV-positive participant received treatment in the United States. Germline V gene lookup returns CDR1 MDHEN and CDR2 SYDVKM. J gave up 1 base and V 10 bases, and 8 bases lay outside the gene matches. The CDR3 contains 16 residues. An immunoSEQ assay, version v3.0, was performed at survey level. The repertoire was sequenced with immunoSEQ multiplex PCR; TCRdb's copy has only in-frame clones and lacks some. This repertoire shows around 20,000 clones, just under 85% found once; its top ten account for around 3.9%.

Source: unsorted PBMCs, taken about 4 years after starting antiretroviral therapy. This chain connects TRBV28 to TRBJ2-6; 9 bases match TRBD1. The source is a man aged 18 to 29 with HIV. In DNA, the CDR3 is TGTGCCACCCCCCGGGACAGGGAGTCTGGGGCCAACGTCCTGACTTTC. The encoded protein is CATPRDRESGANVLTF.